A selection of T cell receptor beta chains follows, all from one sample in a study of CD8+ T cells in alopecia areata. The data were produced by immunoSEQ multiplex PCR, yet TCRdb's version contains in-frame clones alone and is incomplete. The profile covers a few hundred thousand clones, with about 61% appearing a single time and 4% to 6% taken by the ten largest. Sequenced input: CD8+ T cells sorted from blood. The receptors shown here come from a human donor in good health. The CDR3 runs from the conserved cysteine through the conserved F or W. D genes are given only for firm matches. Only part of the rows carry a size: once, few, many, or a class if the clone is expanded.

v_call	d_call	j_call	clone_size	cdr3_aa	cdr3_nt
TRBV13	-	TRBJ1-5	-	CASSLGSYNQPQHF	TGTGCCAGCAGCTTAGGCAGCTACAATCAGCCCCAGCATTTT
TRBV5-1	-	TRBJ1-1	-	CASSLSKTEAFF	TGCGCCAGCAGCTTATCGAAGACTGAAGCTTTCTTT
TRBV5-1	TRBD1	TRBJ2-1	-	CASGTGGNEQFF	TGCGCCAGCGGGACAGGGGGCAATGAGCAGTTCTTC
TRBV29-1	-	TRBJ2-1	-	CSGYGPPTYNEQFF	TGCAGCGGTTACGGTCCTCCTACCTACAATGAGCAGTTCTTC
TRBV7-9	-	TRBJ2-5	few	CASSFGDGLQETQYF	TGTGCCAGCAGCTTCGGCGACGGCCTCCAAGAGACCCAGTACTTC
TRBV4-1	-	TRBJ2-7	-	CASSPSQGGENEQYF	TGCGCCAGCAGCCCCTCCCAGGGCGGCGAAAACGAGCAGTACTTC
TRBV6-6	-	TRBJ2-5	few	CASSTSLETQYF	TGTGCCAGCAGCACTAGCTTGGAGACCCAGTACTTC
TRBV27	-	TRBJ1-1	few	CASSLREPYRITKNTEAFF	TGTGCCAGCAGTTTACGCGAACCCTACAGGATAACTAAGAACACTGAAGCTTTCTTT
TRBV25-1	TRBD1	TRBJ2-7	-	CASSLTGGAYEQYF	TGTGCCAGCAGTCTTACAGGGGGCGCGTACGAGCAGTACTTC
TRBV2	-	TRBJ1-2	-	CASSPGDSAFYGYTF	TGTGCCAGCTCCCCCGGCGATTCAGCTTTCTATGGCTACACCTTC
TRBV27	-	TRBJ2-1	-	CASSSHRTYNEQFF	TGTGCCAGCAGTTCGCACAGAACATACAATGAGCAGTTCTTC
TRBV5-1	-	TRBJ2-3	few	CASSLDEGLRADTQYF	TGCGCCAGCAGCTTGGACGAGGGGCTGCGGGCGGATACGCAGTATTTT
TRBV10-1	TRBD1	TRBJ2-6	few	CASSEGQGPGANVLTF	TGCGCCAGCAGTGAGGGACAGGGGCCTGGGGCCAACGTCCTGACTTTC
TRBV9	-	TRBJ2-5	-	CASSVGQKETQYF	TGTGCCAGCAGCGTAGGACAGAAAGAGACCCAGTACTTC
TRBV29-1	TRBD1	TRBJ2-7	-	CSVEDGTGPYEQYF	TGCAGCGTTGAAGACGGGACAGGGCCCTACGAGCAGTACTTC
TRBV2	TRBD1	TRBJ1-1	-	CASSERGPGTEAFF	TGTGCCAGCAGTGAAAGGGGGCCGGGCACTGAAGCTTTCTTT
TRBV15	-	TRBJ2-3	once	CATSGEVGFSANTQYF	TGTGCCACCAGCGGAGAGGTAGGGTTTTCAGCAAATACGCAGTATTTT